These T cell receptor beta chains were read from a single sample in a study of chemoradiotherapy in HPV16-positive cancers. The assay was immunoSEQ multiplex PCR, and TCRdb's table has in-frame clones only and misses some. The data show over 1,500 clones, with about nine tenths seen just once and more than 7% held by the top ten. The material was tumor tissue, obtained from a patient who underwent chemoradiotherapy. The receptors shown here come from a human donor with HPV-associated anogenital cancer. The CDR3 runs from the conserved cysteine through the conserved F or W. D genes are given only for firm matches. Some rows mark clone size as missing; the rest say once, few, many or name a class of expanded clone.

DNA: TGTGCCAGCAGGAGGGGTGGGAACAATCAGCCCCAGCATTTT
CDR3: CASRRGGNNQPQHF
V: TRBV2
size: NA
J: TRBJ1-5
D: NA

DNA: TGTGCCAGCAGCATGCGACAGAACACTGAAGCTTTCTTT
CDR3: CASSMRQNTEAFF
V: TRBV7-2
size: NA
J: TRBJ1-1
D: NA

DNA: TGTGCCAGCAGTGTCCTTGGGGGGTCCGGGGAGCTGTTTTTT
CDR3: CASSVLGGSGELFF
V: TRBV2
size: NA
J: TRBJ2-2
D: NA

DNA: TGCGCCAGCAGCTTGACTAGCGGGGGCTCCTACAATGAGCAGTTCTTC
CDR3: CASSLTSGGSYNEQFF
V: TRBV5-1
size: NA
J: TRBJ2-1
D: TRBD2

DNA: TGTGCCAGCACCCTGGGCGGCAATGAGCAGTTCTTC
CDR3: CASTLGGNEQFF
V: TRBV6-6
size: NA
J: TRBJ2-1
D: NA

DNA: TGTGCCAGCAGCTTAGGAGGGCCGGCAAACACTGAAGCTTTCTTT
CDR3: CASSLGGPANTEAFF
V: TRBV7-9
size: NA
J: TRBJ1-1
D: NA

DNA: TGTGCCAGCAGCTCCCGCGGGAGGAGTAGAGGTGAGCAGTTCTTC
CDR3: CASSSRGRSRGEQFF
V: TRBV5-6
size: NA
J: TRBJ2-1
D: TRBD2

DNA: TGTGCCAGCAGGAGACGACAGGGAGGGGAGCAAGAGACCCAGTACTTC
CDR3: CASRRRQGGEQETQYF
V: TRBV5-4
size: once
J: TRBJ2-5
D: NA

DNA: TGCGCCAGCAGCCAACAGGGACAGGGGGGTGAGCAGTACTTC
CDR3: CASSQQGQGGEQYF
V: TRBV4-3
size: NA
J: TRBJ2-7
D: TRBD1

DNA: TGTGCCAGCAGCCCCGTGGGGACCTACAATGAGCAGTTCTTC
CDR3: CASSPVGTYNEQFF
V: TRBV14
size: once
J: TRBJ2-1
D: NA

DNA: TGTGCCAGTAGTCCTCGGACAGCTAATAGCAATCAGCCCCAGCATTTT
CDR3: CASSPRTANSNQPQHF
V: TRBV19
size: NA
J: TRBJ1-5
D: NA

DNA: TGTGCCAGCAAAATTGGGGGGACACGGGGAACAGATACGCAGTATTTT
CDR3: CASKIGGTRGTDTQYF
V: TRBV5-4
size: NA
J: TRBJ2-3
D: NA

DNA: TGTGCCATCAGTCCCGGAGCCACCACAGATACGCAGTATTTT
CDR3: CAISPGATTDTQYF
V: TRBV10-3
size: NA
J: TRBJ2-3
D: NA

DNA: TGTGCCAGCACCTTAGGGGGAGGTGAGCAAGAGACCCAGTACTTC
CDR3: CASTLGGGEQETQYF
V: TRBV9
size: NA
J: TRBJ2-5
D: NA

DNA: TGTGCCGGAAGGGCAGGGAGTCAGGATGAGCAGTTCTTC
CDR3: CAGRAGSQDEQFF
V: TRBV6-1
size: NA
J: TRBJ2-1
D: NA

DNA: TGTGCCTGGGACCCACAGGTGGGGGGTCGGGGCTACACCTTC
CDR3: CAWDPQVGGRGYTF
V: TRBV30
size: once
J: TRBJ1-2
D: NA

DNA: TGCGCCAGCAATATTCAGGGGATAGGAGAGACCCAGTACTTC
CDR3: CASNIQGIGETQYF
V: TRBV10-1
size: NA
J: TRBJ2-5
D: NA

DNA: TGTGCCAGCAGCTTAGAGACCTTCTCTAGCGGGAGGGATACGCAGTATTTT
CDR3: CASSLETFSSGRDTQYF
V: TRBV7-2
size: few
J: TRBJ2-3
D: TRBD2

DNA: TGTGCCAGCAGCGCCGTCGGGGTCTCTGGAAACACCATATATTTT
CDR3: CASSAVGVSGNTIYF
V: TRBV7-2
size: NA
J: TRBJ1-3
D: NA

DNA: TGCGCCAGCAGCAGAGGACGTGGTGGCTATGAAAAACTGTTTTTT
CDR3: CASSRGRGGYEKLFF
V: TRBV4-3
size: NA
J: TRBJ1-4
D: NA

DNA: TGTGCCAGCAGCTTATTTAGCCAAGACGAGCAGTACTTC
CDR3: CASSLFSQDEQYF
V: TRBV11-3
size: NA
J: TRBJ2-7
D: NA

DNA: TGTGCCAGCAGTCCACGGGACAGGGGGAATGAAAAACTGTTTTTT
CDR3: CASSPRDRGNEKLFF
V: TRBV27
size: NA
J: TRBJ1-4
D: TRBD1

DNA: TGTGCCAGCAGCGTAGAGGGGGACAGGGTGAGCGAGCAGTACTTC
CDR3: CASSVEGDRVSEQYF
V: TRBV9
size: NA
J: TRBJ2-7
D: TRBD1

DNA: TGCAGCGTTGCTTCAGGGGTTGGAAACACCATATATTTT
CDR3: CSVASGVGNTIYF
V: TRBV29-1
size: NA
J: TRBJ1-3
D: NA

DNA: TGTGCCAGCAGTTTAATTTCGTCAGGGGGCAATGAGCAGTTCTTC
CDR3: CASSLISSGGNEQFF
V: TRBV27
size: NA
J: TRBJ2-1
D: TRBD1

DNA: TGCGCCAGCAGCCAAGTGCCCTCGAGAGGGACAGATACGCAGTATTTT
CDR3: CASSQVPSRGTDTQYF
V: TRBV4-3
size: NA
J: TRBJ2-3
D: NA

DNA: TGTGCCAGCAGCTTAGTTGGACTAGGAGAGACCCAGTACTTC
CDR3: CASSLVGLGETQYF
V: TRBV7-9
size: NA
J: TRBJ2-5
D: TRBD2

DNA: TGCGCCAGCAGCCAAGACAGGTTGGGCTCTGAAGCTTTCTTT
CDR3: CASSQDRLGSEAFF
V: TRBV4-3
size: large
J: TRBJ1-1
D: NA

DNA: TGTGCCAGCAGTTTTCTAGCGGGCACAGATACGCAGTATTTT
CDR3: CASSFLAGTDTQYF
V: TRBV6-5
size: NA
J: TRBJ2-3
D: TRBD2

DNA: TGTGCCAGCAGCCACGACCGGGACAGAGGCGATGGCCACACCTTC
CDR3: CASSHDRDRGDGHTF
V: TRBV4-2
size: NA
J: TRBJ1-2
D: TRBD1

DNA: TGTGCCAGCAGCGCGGGACAGAGTAATGAAAAACTGTTTTTT
CDR3: CASSAGQSNEKLFF
V: TRBV28
size: NA
J: TRBJ1-4
D: TRBD1

DNA: TGTGCCAGCAGCGTATCGGCCACCGGGGAGCTGTTTTTT
CDR3: CASSVSATGELFF
V: TRBV9
size: NA
J: TRBJ2-2
D: NA

DNA: TGTGCCAGCAGTTTGGCAGCCTTGAACACTGAAGCTTTCTTT
CDR3: CASSLAALNTEAFF
V: TRBV27
size: NA
J: TRBJ1-1
D: NA

DNA: TGTGCCTGGAGTTGGGACAGCGTATGGGGGGATACGCAGTATTTT
CDR3: CAWSWDSVWGDTQYF
V: TRBV30
size: NA
J: TRBJ2-3
D: TRBD1

DNA: TGTGCCAGCAGCCCTCGGGGTGAGCAGTTCTTC
CDR3: CASSPRGEQFF
V: TRBV11-2
size: NA
J: TRBJ2-1
D: NA

DNA: TGTGCCAGCAGCTTAGCGGCAGGGGAAGGAGGCTACACCTTC
CDR3: CASSLAAGEGGYTF
V: TRBV7-2
size: NA
J: TRBJ1-2
D: NA

DNA: TGTGCCAGCACCCTCCGGTCCAGGGAGGGCGATCAGCCCCAGCATTTT
CDR3: CASTLRSREGDQPQHF
V: TRBV5-6
size: NA
J: TRBJ1-5
D: NA

DNA: TGTGCCATCAGTTCTTATAAGAAACCTGAAGCTTTCTTT
CDR3: CAISSYKKPEAFF
V: TRBV10-3
size: NA
J: TRBJ1-1
D: NA

DNA: TGCGCCAGCAGCCACGGAGCGCTGAACACTGAAGCTTTCTTT
CDR3: CASSHGALNTEAFF
V: TRBV5-1
size: NA
J: TRBJ1-1
D: NA

DNA: TGTGCCAGCAGCCCCGAGATTTCTAACACCGGGGAGCTGTTTTTT
CDR3: CASSPEISNTGELFF
V: TRBV7-6
size: NA
J: TRBJ2-2
D: NA